Following are 8 T cell receptor beta chains from one sample sequenced in a study of blood T cell repertoires in COVID-19 (dated by TCRdb to the early 2020s). Library construction relied on the immunoSEQ multiplex PCR assay. The table comes from immuneACCESS by way of TCRdb, which keeps in-frame sequences with V and J called. Part of the clones is missing from these tables; in studies checked, under half for an unresolved V gene and the rest for unknown reasons. This sample has tens of thousands of clones in its table, and 65% to 85% of those were observed once. The ten top clones hold approximately 17% of the sample. Source material: peripheral blood. The receptors stem from a man between 65 and 85 years old with active COVID-19.

This clone was counted once. V usage is TRBV3-1 (or the pseudogene TRBV3-2) and J usage is TRBJ2-2; tentatively, D is TRBD2 (5 bases). V lost 1 base to trimming and J lost 0 bases, with 6 bases between them. CDR3 length equals 15 residues. The germline CDR1 and CDR2 sequences are LGHDT and YNNKEL (reference sequence). CDR3: CASSQGAANTGELFF. CDR3 coding DNA: TGTGCCAGCAGCCAAGGAGCGGCGAACACCGGGGAGCTGTTTTTT.

V is TRBV9 and J is TRBJ2-3; maybe TRBD1 (6 bases). The CDR3 contains 16 residues. The germline V gene encodes CDR1 SGDLS and CDR2 YYNGEE. V shed 3 bases and J shed 1 base, with 15 bases lying between them. The CDR3 DNA reads as TGTGCCAGCAGCGCCAATCCTCGACAGGGCACAGATACGCAGTATTTT. Amino acids: CASSANPRQGTDTQYF.

The chain links TRBV6-5 to TRBJ2-2, with 8 bases matching TRBD2. V shed 6 bases, J shed 5 bases, and the junction held 8 bases outside the gene matches. Per the germline V gene, CDR1 is MNHEY and CDR2 is SVGAGI. CDR3 length equals 15 residues. As DNA, the CDR3 is TGTGCCAGCAGCCGTGGACTAGCTAAAACCGGGGAGCTGTTTTTT. It yields the protein CASSRGLAKTGELFF.

This sequence joins TRBV10-3 and TRBJ2-5, with 7 bases fitting TRBD1. Germline V gives CDR1 ENHRY, CDR2 SYGVKD. The CDR3 contains 14 residues. V lost 6 bases, J lost 1 base, and 5 bases stayed unmatched. CDR3 DNA: TGTGCCATCAGCACGGGACAGACCCAAGAGACCCAGTACTTC. It specifies CAISTGQTQETQYF.

The rearrangement uses TRBV4-1 and TRBJ1-1; D call uncertain. V lost 5 bases, J lost 4 bases, and 11 bases lay in between. The CDR3 loop spans 13 amino acids. Germline V lookup: CDR1 MGHRA, CDR2 YSYEKL. As DNA, the CDR3 is TGCGCCAGCAGCGCAGAACGGGGCACTGAAGCTTTCTTT. Its translation: CASSAERGTEAFF.

The chain is built from TRBV21-1 and TRBJ2-3; the table's D call of TRBD2 was not tested on the DNA. TRBV21-1 is labeled a pseudogene. The CDR3 has 19 residues. This chain's CDR3 is CASSTQGPRRGERGDTQYF. The DNA for the CDR3 is TGTGCCAGCAGCACCCAGGGGCCTCGGCGGGGGGAGCGTGGAGATACGCAGTATTTT.

The rearrangement links TRBV5-6 to TRBJ2-3; no definite D call. Germline CDR1 SGHDT, CDR2 YYEEEE. This CDR3 spans 13 amino acids. V dropped 1 base and J dropped 3 bases, with 6 bases sitting between them. CDR3 residues: CASSLHGTDTQYF. Here the CDR3 DNA reads TGTGCCAGCAGCTTGCACGGGACAGATACGCAGTATTTT.

This rearrangement joins TRBV7-9 to TRBJ2-2; possibly TRBD2 for D (6 bases). The V gene lost 5 bases and the J gene lost 4 bases, with 23 bases spanning the gap. CDR3 length: 18 residues. Germline CDR1 SEHNR, CDR2 FQNEAQ (reference sequence). The CDR3 loop is CASSPTSGGIVVTGELFF. CDR3 in DNA: TGTGCCAGCAGCCCAACATCTGGGGGGATCGTTGTCACCGGGGAGCTGTTTTTT. Full variable domain (outside the CDR3, taken from reference TRBV7-9 and TRBJ2-2): DTGVSQNPRHKITKRGQNVTFRCDPISEHNRLYWYRQTLGQGPEFLTYFQNEAQLEKSRLLSDRFSAERPKGSFSTLEIQRTEQGDSAMYLCASSPTSGGIVVTGELFFGEGSRLTVL.